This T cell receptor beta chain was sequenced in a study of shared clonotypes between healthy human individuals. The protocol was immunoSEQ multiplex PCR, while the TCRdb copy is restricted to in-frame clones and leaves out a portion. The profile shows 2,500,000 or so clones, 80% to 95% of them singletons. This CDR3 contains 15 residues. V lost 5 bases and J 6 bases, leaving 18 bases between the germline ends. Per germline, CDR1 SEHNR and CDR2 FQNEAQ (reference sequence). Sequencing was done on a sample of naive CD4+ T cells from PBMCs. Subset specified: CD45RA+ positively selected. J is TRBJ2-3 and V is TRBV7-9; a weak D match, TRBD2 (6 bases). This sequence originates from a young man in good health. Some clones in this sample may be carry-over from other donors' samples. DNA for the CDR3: TGTGCCAGCAGCCTAGGGCTTAGCGGAGCGGATACGCAGTATTTT. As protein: CASSLGLSGADTQYF.